This T cell receptor beta chain stems from a study of T cell responses to AZD1222 COVID-19 vaccine (dated by TCRdb to the early 2020s). As for the study more broadly: AZD1222 recipients with second doses at about 4 weeks or about 12 weeks were pooled, because spike-specific TCR depth and breadth did not differ between schedules. Enrollment into the trials was organized by age into subgroups of 18-55, 56-69 and 70-plus years, and those subgroups contained approximately 150, 30 and 60 TCR-sequenced participants, respectively. TCR sequencing was performed for fewer than 250 trial participants, of whom about 200 were given two doses of AZD1222 and around 26 were given two doses of MenACWY control vaccine. Study-wide findings and limitations: Because no day 14 peak-response samples were available, the repertoires could be characterized only after the peak T cell response. The whole spike protein was spanned by vaccine-associated CD4 TCRs, and dominant responses were seen in regions 160-218 and 743-854. In the small 56-69-year group, the increase in depth fell short of significance, most likely because of low power. Participants were mostly white British, with more females than males. The authors suggested clonal diversity may have been underestimated. Reportedly, almost half of the unique spike-specific TCRs recognized epitopes lying outside the regions that are mutated in the B.1.351 and B.1.1.7 variants. After two AZD1222 doses, both the breadth and the depth of spike-specific TCRs were significantly higher than at day 0 and than in MenACWY recipients. Only five to seven AZD1222 recipients were SARS-CoV-2 seropositive at baseline, limiting conclusions about previously exposed vaccinees.

V is trimmed back by 2 bases and J by 7 bases, and the junction contains 7 bases that no gene match accounts for. Its CDR3 holds 15 amino acids, cysteine through phenylalanine. The kept DNA is CDR3 alone, 45 bases in frame from the first base. CDR1 and CDR2 are read off the germline V gene as KGHSH and LQKENI. According to the study, the label for this sample's time point signals: baseline before first vaccination. Vaccinee samples were obtained from the UK trials COV001 and COV002, which included a single-blind randomized controlled phase 2/3 trial of AZD1222 (ChAdOx1 nCoV-19) in healthy adults. For TCRbeta chain sequencing, PBMC samples from trial participants were taken at day 0 and at day 28 after the second dose. A word on this clone: Its specific antigen is unknown. Base qualities are not provided; no much larger clone lies one nucleotide away.

The CDR3 regions of human TCRbeta chains were subjected to immunosequencing. On the study's bioinformatics: Repertoire TCRs were checked for matches against a reference library of SARS-CoV-2-specific TCRs that had been generated using the MIRA antigen-specificity platform. Breadth was defined as the fraction of unique TCRs that were SARS-CoV-2-associated. Depth was defined as the fraction of total T cells that were SARS-CoV-2-associated. Using the MIRA data, each spike-specific TCR was mapped to the spike region that the TCR reacts to and placed in a CD4 or CD8 class. Log10-transformed breadth and depth values were compared by one-way ANOVA with Sidak's multiple comparisons tests. The source is immuneACCESS, and TCRdb retained only in-frame sequences with V and J called. Part of the clones is not carried over; for the studies checked, unresolved V genes explain less than half of this, and the remainder is unexplained. V, J and clone size were drawn from that table, and D and trimming were deduced from the DNA. This sample holds some 120,000 clones; more than 85% were observed only once. The top ten clones comprise around 4.3% of the sample.

This receptor was identified in an adult in good health. The starting material was peripheral blood, obtained on day 0 of AZD1222 vaccination. This chain is built from TRBV18 and TRBJ2-1, and 8 bases in between align with TRBD2. The CDR3 loop reads CASSPKSGGWNEQFF. The bases read TGTGCCAGCTCACCAAAGAGCGGGGGTTGGAATGAGCAGTTCTTC.